The 22 T cell receptor beta chains reported below all come from one sample, sequenced in a study of cytomegalovirus exposure and HLA in healthy donors. Use of 60 Vbeta and 13 Jbeta primers characterized the PCR. The data were produced by immunoSEQ multiplex PCR, yet TCRdb's version contains in-frame clones alone and is incomplete. The table lists fewer than 95,000 clones, 60% to 70% of them singletons, with roughly 6% in the top ten. Input material: PBMCs. These receptors all stem from a woman in her 30s in good health and CMV-seronegative.

This clone appeared a few times. The chain's CDR3 is CATWDRGKTSTDTQYF. As DNA, the CDR3 is TGTGCCACCTGGGATAGGGGAAAGACTAGCACAGATACGCAGTATTTT. This sequence joins TRBV11-2 and TRBJ2-3, with D perhaps matching TRBD1 (5 bases). CDR1 is SGHAT, CDR2 FQNNGV, per germline. There are 16 residues in the CDR3. V was cut by 10 bases and J by 0 bases, with 20 bases left in between. Drawing the rest from reference TRBV11-2 and TRBJ2-3, the complete variable domain is EAGVAQSPRYKIIEKRQSVAFWCNPISGHATLYWYQQILGQGPKLLIQFQNNGVVDDSQLPKDRFSAERLKGVDSTLKIQPAKLEDSAVYLCATWDRGKTSTDTQYFGPGTRLTVL.

The chain links TRBV28 to TRBJ1-3; 9 bases match TRBD1. The CDR3 length is 15 residues. The J segment lost 7 bases and the V segment lost 2 bases, leaving 6 bases of the junction unmatched. The germline CDR1 and CDR2 sequences are MDHEN and SYDVKM. The CDR3 region has the DNA TGTGCCAGCAGTTTACTGGACAGGGGAAGTAACACCATATATTTT. Amino acid sequence: CASSLLDRGSNTIYF.

This clone was seen only a few times. The chain couples TRBV7-6 to TRBJ2-7; possibly TRBD2 for D (5 bases). CDR3 size: 15 residues. CDR1 is SGHVS and CDR2 is FNYEAQ in the germline V gene. Trimming cost V 0 bases and J 4 bases, with 13 bases left between them. CDR3: CASSLAETRRYEQYF. DNA for the CDR3: TGTGCCAGCAGCTTAGCCGAAACTAGAAGGTACGAGCAGTACTTC.

This clone was seen more than once but under ten times. The chain carries TRBV5-8 and TRBJ1-1, with 7 bases that match TRBD1. After removal of 0 bases from V and 3 bases from J, the junction contained 8 bases not matched to a gene. Looked up from germline, CDR1 is SGHTS and CDR2 is YDEGEE. The CDR3 has 16 residues. This chain's CDR3 is CASSLGTTGLDTEAFF. In DNA, the CDR3 is TGTGCCAGCAGCTTGGGGACGACAGGGTTGGACACTGAAGCTTTCTTT.

V is TRBV7-9 and J is TRBJ1-1; possibly TRBD1 for D (6 bases). Germline loops: CDR1 SEHNR, CDR2 FQNEAQ (reference sequence). V was cut by 4 bases and J by 2 bases, with 14 bases left in between. The CDR3 loop spans 15 amino acids. The DNA for the CDR3 is TGTGCCAGCAGCTCGTACAGGGCACCTAACACTGAAGCTTTCTTT. Its translation is CASSSYRAPNTEAFF. The full variable domain, completed using reference TRBV7-9 and TRBJ1-1, is DTGVSQNPRHKITKRGQNVTFRCDPISEHNRLYWYRQTLGQGPEFLTYFQNEAQLEKSRLLSDRFSAERPKGSFSTLEIQRTEQGDSAMYLCASSSYRAPNTEAFFGQGTRLTVV.

In this sample, this clone turned up a few times. This chain links TRBV28 with TRBJ1-4; tentatively, D is TRBD1 (5 bases). V was clipped by 5 bases and J by 8 bases, with 18 bases between them. CDR1 and CDR2 (germline): MDHEN, SYDVKM. CDR3 size: 15 residues. CDR3 protein: CASSIQGSLGEKLFF. CDR3 DNA sequence: TGTGCCAGCAGTATTCAGGGATCGTTGGGAGAAAAACTGTTTTTT.

V and J are TRBV10-3 and TRBJ2-5, with 8 positions matching TRBD1. Germline CDR1 and CDR2: ENHRY and SYGVKD. V gave up 7 bases and J gave up 5 bases; unmatched junction bases: 12. The CDR3 contains 15 residues. CDR3 sequence: CAIMSTGGSRETQYF. The CDR3 nucleotides are TGTGCCATCATGAGCACAGGGGGGTCAAGGGAGACCCAGTACTTC.

This chain joins TRBV6-1 and TRBJ2-1; the D is unclear. The ends were cut back, 6 bases at V and 9 bases at J, with 12 bases in the middle. Germline V lookup: CDR1 MNHNS, CDR2 SASEGT. CDR3 length: 12 amino acids. The CDR3 bases are TGTGCCAGCAGCGTTAGCTTGCTTGAGCAGTTCTTC. Translating it yields CASSVSLLEQFF.

This clone has just a few counts. The rearrangement joins TRBV21-1 to TRBJ2-7; the table assigns TRBD2, which was not confirmed against the DNA. TRBV21-1 is a documented pseudogene. The CDR3 contains 15 residues. CDR3 amino acids: CASSKSGGSSYEQYF. In DNA, the CDR3 is TGTGCCAGCAGCAAAAGCGGGGGGTCCTCCTACGAGCAGTACTTC.

This sequence joins TRBV5-1 and TRBJ2-1; 9 nucleotides line up with TRBD2. The CDR3 length is 15 residues. Germline V lookup: CDR1 SGHRS, CDR2 YFSETQ. Germline trimming cut 4 bases from V and 8 bases from J; bases unmatched to any gene: 10. CDR3 sequence reads: CASSPTWTSDYEQFF. The CDR3 DNA follows: TGCGCCAGCAGCCCGACCTGGACTAGCGATTATGAGCAGTTCTTC.

V usage is TRBV6-6 and J usage is TRBJ1-1; D ambiguous. CDR3 length: 12 amino acids. CDR1 and CDR2 from the germline V gene are MNHNY and SVGAGI (reference sequence). Trimming stripped 4 bases from V and 6 bases from J, with 9 bases between. CDR3 in amino acids: CASSLHTAEAFF. The CDR3 bases are TGTGCCAGCAGTTTACACACAGCTGAAGCTTTCTTT.

The gene calls are TRBV11-3 and TRBJ2-1, with no clear D. CDR3 size: 13 residues. The V end lost 0 bases, the J end lost 10 bases, and 10 bases lay between the germline ends. Germline CDR1 SGHNT, CDR2 YENEEA. The CDR3: CASSLDQAREQFF. As DNA, the CDR3 is TGTGCCAGCAGCTTAGATCAGGCCAGGGAGCAGTTCTTC. The complete variable domain, with remaining parts taken from reference TRBV11-3 and TRBJ2-1, reads EAGVVQSPRYKIIEKKQPVAFWCNPISGHNTLYWYLQNLGQGPELLIRYENEEAVDDSQLPKDRFSAERLKGVDSTLKIQPAELGDSAVYLCASSLDQAREQFFGPGTRLTVL.

The chain combines TRBV13 with TRBJ2-3; TRBD2 aligns across 7 bases. V gave up 4 bases and J gave up 6 bases; unmatched junction bases: 13. Germline values: CDR1 PRHDT, CDR2 FYEKMQ (reference sequence). The CDR3 extends over 16 amino acids. The chain's CDR3 is CASSSNTGGVTDTQYF. The DNA for the CDR3 is TGTGCCAGCAGCTCCAACACGGGAGGAGTGACGGATACGCAGTATTTT.

This clone was seen a handful of times. Written as DNA, the CDR3 is TGTGCCAGCAGCATAGACAGGGGCTCCTACGAGCAGTACTTC. Amino acid sequence: CASSIDRGSYEQYF. The chain combines TRBV7-2 with TRBJ2-7; TRBD1 aligns across 8 bases. V shed 5 bases, J shed 0 bases, and the junction held 3 bases outside the gene matches. CDR3 length: 14 residues. Germline assignment: CDR1 SGHTA and CDR2 FQGNSA.

The chain combines TRBV11-2 with TRBJ1-2; D is undetermined. The CDR3 has 15 amino acids. V lost 0 bases, J lost 3 bases, and 11 bases lay in between. Per germline, CDR1 SGHAT and CDR2 FQNNGV. Written as DNA, the CDR3 is TGTGCCAGCAGCTTAGATCCTACAACAGACTATGGCTACACCTTC. Translated: CASSLDPTTDYGYTF.

The CDR3 spells CASSPPPPTVYYGYTF. DNA of the CDR3: TGTGCCAGCTCACCACCCCCCCCCACGGTTTACTATGGCTACACCTTC. The V gene is TRBV18, the J gene TRBJ1-2; D unclear. The CDR3 contains 16 residues. Germline CDR1 and CDR2: KGHSH and LQKENI. The V end lost 0 bases, the J end lost 3 bases, and 14 bases lay between the germline ends.

V gene TRBV4-1 combines with J gene TRBJ2-5, with D possibly being TRBD2 (5 bases). CDR1 is MGHRA and CDR2 is YSYEKL in the germline V gene. V shed 8 bases and J shed 5 bases, with 18 bases lying between them. The CDR3 loop spans 14 amino acids. The CDR3 nucleotides read TGCGCCAGCGGAAGATCGGTCGGGGAGGAGACCCAGTACTTC. It encodes CASGRSVGEETQYF.

This clone was detected only once. This chain connects TRBV18 to TRBJ2-1; 9 positions match TRBD2. J gave up 2 bases and V 3 bases, and 5 bases lay outside the gene matches. In germline, CDR1 is KGHSH, CDR2 LQKENI. The CDR3 is 16 amino acids. The CDR3, as DNA: TGTGCCAGCTCACCGAGTAGCGGGAGCACCTACAATGAGCAGTTCTTC. Protein: CASSPSSGSTYNEQFF.

This clone was seen a few times. V usage is TRBV5-1 and J usage is TRBJ1-4; the match to TRBD1 covers 9 bases. The germline gives CDR1 SGHRS, CDR2 YFSETQ. The junction had 6 bases not matched to a gene; V was cut back by 4 bases and J by 8 bases. This CDR3 spans 14 amino acids. In DNA form, the CDR3 reads TGCGCCAGCAGCAAGGGACAGGGACGCGAAAAACTGTTTTTT. Protein product: CASSKGQGREKLFF.

The CDR3 loop reads CASGLGPGKPQHF. In nucleotides, the CDR3 is TGTGCTAGTGGTTTGGGACCGGGTAAGCCCCAGCATTTT. The gene calls are TRBV12-5 and TRBJ1-5, with D unclear. In germline, CDR1 is LGHNT, CDR2 FRNRAP. The ends were cut back, 1 base at V and 8 bases at J, with 9 bases in the middle. The CDR3 has 13 amino acids. The variable domain in full, with the rest retrieved from reference TRBV12-5 and TRBJ1-5, is DARVTQTPRHKVTEMGQEVTMRCQPILGHNTVFWYRQTMMQGLELLAYFRNRAPLDDSGMPKDRFSAEMPDATLATLKIQPSEPRDSAVYFCASGLGPGKPQHFGDGTRLSIL.

The V gene is TRBV5-8, the J gene TRBJ2-6; TRBD2 might be the D (6 bases). The CDR3 has 16 amino acids. Germline values: CDR1 SGHTS, CDR2 YDEGEE. The V and J ends lost 7 bases and 0 bases respectively, with 14 bases between them. The DNA of the CDR3 is TGTGCCAGCGGGTCTCCCGGGGGCTCTGGGGCCAACGTCCTGACTTTC. As protein: CASGSPGGSGANVLTF.

This chain uses TRBV4-3 with TRBJ2-3; 10 nucleotides agree with TRBD2. Germline assignment: CDR1 LGHNA and CDR2 YSLEER. J gave up 2 bases and V 4 bases, and 6 bases lay outside the gene matches. The CDR3 sequence is 16 residues long. The CDR3 sequence is CASSLLAGVSTDTQYF. CDR3 nucleotides: TGCGCCAGCAGCCTGCTAGCGGGAGTGTCCACAGATACGCAGTATTTT.